This T cell receptor beta chain was sequenced for a study of cytomegalovirus exposure and HLA in healthy donors. Study conclusions and caveats: One later analysis reportedly identified an Asian-associated ancestry cluster that showed fewer N-insertions than the roughly 600-donor mean. As a later analysis showed, a missense DCLRE1C variant was linked to trimming of TCR beta V- and J-genes.

Both 60 Vbeta primers and 13 Jbeta primers went into the PCR. Clones were sequenced by immunoSEQ multiplex PCR, and TCRdb holds only the in-frame ones, with some missing. This sample yields some 150,000 clones, of which around 85% are seen a single time; about 4.6% belongs to the top ten. In regard to this clone: Its cognate antigen is unknown. The sample contains more than one DNA sequence encoding this CDR3.

Germline trimming cut 0 bases from V and 7 bases from J; bases unmatched to any gene: 4. Germline CDR1 is SGHTA and CDR2 is FQGTGA. This CDR3 comprises 17 residues. The sample comprised PBMCs. This chain uses TRBV7-3 with TRBJ2-1, with 15 bases aligning to TRBD2. The clonotype originates from a man aged 40-49 years in good health and CMV-seronegative. The chain's CDR3 is CASSLTGTSGGHNEQFF. DNA of the CDR3: TGTGCCAGCAGCTTAACTGGGACTAGCGGGGGGCATAATGAGCAGTTCTTC.